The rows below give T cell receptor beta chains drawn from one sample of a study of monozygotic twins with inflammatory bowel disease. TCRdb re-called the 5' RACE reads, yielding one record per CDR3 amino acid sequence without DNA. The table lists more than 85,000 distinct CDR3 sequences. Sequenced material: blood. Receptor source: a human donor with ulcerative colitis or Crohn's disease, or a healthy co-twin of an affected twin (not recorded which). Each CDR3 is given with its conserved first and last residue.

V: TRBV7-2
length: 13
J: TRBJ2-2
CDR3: CASSGEYTGELFF

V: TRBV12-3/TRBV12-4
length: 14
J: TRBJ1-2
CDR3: CASSRQGSDYGYTF

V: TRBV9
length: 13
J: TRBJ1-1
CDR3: CASSVSEGTPDFF

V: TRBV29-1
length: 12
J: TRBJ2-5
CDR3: CSVDRERETQYF

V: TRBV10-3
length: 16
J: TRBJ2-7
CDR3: CAISEQQAGVRYEQYF

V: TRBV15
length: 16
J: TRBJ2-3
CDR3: CATSRALTMRTDTQYF

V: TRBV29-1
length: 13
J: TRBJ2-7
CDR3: CSVSDRATYEQYF

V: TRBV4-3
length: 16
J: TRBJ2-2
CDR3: CASSQDVVGYTGELFF

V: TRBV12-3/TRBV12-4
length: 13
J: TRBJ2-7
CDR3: CASSFAQQGEQYF

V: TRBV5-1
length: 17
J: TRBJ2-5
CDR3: CASSLGSGTSGQETQYF

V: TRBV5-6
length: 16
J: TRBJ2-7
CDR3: CASSFAPLTLSYEQYF

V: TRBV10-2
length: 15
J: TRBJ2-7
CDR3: CASSRPPSGSHEQYF

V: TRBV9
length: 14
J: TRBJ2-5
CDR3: CASSIGGVVETQYF

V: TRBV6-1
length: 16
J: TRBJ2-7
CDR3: CASSSGPSGSGYEQYF

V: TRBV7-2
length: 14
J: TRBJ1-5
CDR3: CASSFSGLGEPQHF

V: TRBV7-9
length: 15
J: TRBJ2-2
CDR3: CASTHRQGSTGELFF

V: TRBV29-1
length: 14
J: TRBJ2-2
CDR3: CSAEATGEVGELFF

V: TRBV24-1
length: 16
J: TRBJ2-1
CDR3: CATSDLGGADYNEQFF

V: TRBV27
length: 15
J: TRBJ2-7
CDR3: CASSSPQRYSYEQYF

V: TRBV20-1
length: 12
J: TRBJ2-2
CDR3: CNAGGNTGELFF

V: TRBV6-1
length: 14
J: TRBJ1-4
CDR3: CASSSDRSNEKLFF

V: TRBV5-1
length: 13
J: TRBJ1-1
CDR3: CASRPIRSTEAFF

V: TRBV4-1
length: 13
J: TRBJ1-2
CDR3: CASIGQPPRGYTF

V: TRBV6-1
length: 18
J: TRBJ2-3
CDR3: CASSIRPRAKGSTDTQYF

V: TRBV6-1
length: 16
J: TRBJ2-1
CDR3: CASRPGLANAWNEQFF

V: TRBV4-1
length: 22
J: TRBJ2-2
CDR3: CASSQDRAFWRGGGVDTGELFF

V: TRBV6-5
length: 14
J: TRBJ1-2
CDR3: CASSSRTANYGYTF

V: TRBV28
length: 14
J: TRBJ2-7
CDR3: CASSGGGPIYEQYF

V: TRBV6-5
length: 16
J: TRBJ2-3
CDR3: CASSYGPEGRGDTQYF

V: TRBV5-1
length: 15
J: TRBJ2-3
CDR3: CASSPAGGSGDTQYF

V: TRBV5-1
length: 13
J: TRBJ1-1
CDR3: CASSFGQGEKAFF

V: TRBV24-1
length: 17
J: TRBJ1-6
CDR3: CATSDFGGGADNSPLHF

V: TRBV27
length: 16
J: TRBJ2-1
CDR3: CASSQPTGKFDNEQFF

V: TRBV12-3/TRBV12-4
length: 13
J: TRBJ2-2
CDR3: CASSLTGHGELFF

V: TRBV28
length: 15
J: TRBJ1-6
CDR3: CASGLFSSYNSPLHF

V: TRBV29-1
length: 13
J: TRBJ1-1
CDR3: CSVRDSTNTEAFF

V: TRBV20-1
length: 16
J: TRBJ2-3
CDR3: CSARRRTSGSTDTQYF

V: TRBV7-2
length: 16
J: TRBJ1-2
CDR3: CASSLSTASLQDGYTF

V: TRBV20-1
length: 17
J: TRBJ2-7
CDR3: CSARELAGGPSSYEQYF

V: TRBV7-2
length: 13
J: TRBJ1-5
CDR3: CASSQGYGKPQHF

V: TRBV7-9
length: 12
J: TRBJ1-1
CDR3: CASRTGGFEAFF

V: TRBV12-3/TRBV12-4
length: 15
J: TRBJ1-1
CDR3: CASTSGDEVNTEAFF

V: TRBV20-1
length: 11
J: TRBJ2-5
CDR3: CSALLQETQYF

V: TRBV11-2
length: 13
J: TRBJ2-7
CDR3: CASSLDRAYEQYF

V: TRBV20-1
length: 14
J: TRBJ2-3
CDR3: CSAAGTGSTDTQYF